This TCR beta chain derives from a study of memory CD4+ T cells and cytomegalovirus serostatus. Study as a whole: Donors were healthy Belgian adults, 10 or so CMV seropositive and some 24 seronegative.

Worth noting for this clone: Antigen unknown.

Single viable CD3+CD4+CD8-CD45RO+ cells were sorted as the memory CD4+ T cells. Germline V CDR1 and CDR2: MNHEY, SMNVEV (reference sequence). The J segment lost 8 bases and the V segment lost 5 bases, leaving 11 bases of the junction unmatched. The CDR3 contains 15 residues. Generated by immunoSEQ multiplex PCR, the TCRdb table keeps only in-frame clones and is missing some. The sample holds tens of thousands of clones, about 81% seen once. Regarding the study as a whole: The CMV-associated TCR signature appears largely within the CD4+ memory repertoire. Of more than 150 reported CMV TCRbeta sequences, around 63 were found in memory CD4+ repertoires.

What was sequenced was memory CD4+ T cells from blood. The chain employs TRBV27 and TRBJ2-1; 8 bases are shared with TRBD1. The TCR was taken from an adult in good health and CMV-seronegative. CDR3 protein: CASSGRQGSGDEQFF. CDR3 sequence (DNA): TGTGCCAGCAGTGGCAGACAGGGGTCAGGCGATGAGCAGTTCTTC.